What follows is one T cell receptor beta chain and its context. Its antigen remains unknown. The data are from a study of Graves' ophthalmopathy and Graves' hyperthyroidism. Regarding the study as a whole: Separation of ophthalmopathy from stable hyperthyroidism was achieved by a 13-signature model, at approximately 90% sensitivity and roughly 80% specificity. Most expanded clonotypes from thyroid (those above 0.001 frequency) were also found in blood.

Using RNA transcripts, the TCR beta CDR3 regions were amplified. HTBI primers were employed in first-round RT-PCR, then a second-round multiplex PCR followed. TCRdb independently ran MiXCR on the multiplex PCR reads; one entry per CDR3 protein. The table has 40,000 to 50,000 distinct CDR3 sequences, 50% seen once. The germline V gene encodes CDR1 SGHTA and CDR2 FQGTGA. The CDR3 spans 16 residues. With 5 bases clipped from V and 0 bases from J, the junction kept 8 bases outside the gene matches. The sequence came from an adult man with Graves' ophthalmopathy. Sequencing was carried out using peripheral blood. The chain uses TRBV7-3 and TRBJ2-3; TRBD1 agrees at 7 bases. The CDR3 reads CASSPQGQPSTDTQYF. In DNA, the CDR3 is TGTGCCAGCAGCCCCCAGGGACAGCCTAGCACAGATACGCAGTATTTT.